These 20 T cell receptor beta chains came from one sample sequenced in a study of T-cell reconstitution after alpha-beta-depleted transplantation in children. Molecular barcoding with unique molecular identifiers was used for the TCRbeta library. TCRdb reprocessed the PCR reads with MiXCR, giving one entry per CDR3 protein. Here the sample spans about 980,000 distinct CDR3 sequences, about 31% being singletons. The sequencing here drew on PBMCs, mostly from graft donor cells, taken 360 days after TCRalphabeta/CD19-depleted stem cell transplant. The receptors come from a boy younger than two who had a stem cell transplant for SCID, so the T cells may come from the graft donor.

As for this clonotype: Relative to the germline gene, one junction end is altered; a read error may explain this. The V and J genes are TRBV7-2 and TRBJ2-2, with D maybe TRBD2 (5 bases). In germline, CDR1 is SGHTA, CDR2 FQGNSA. The CDR3 extends over 15 amino acids. CDR3 DNA: TGTGCCAGCAGCTTTTGGGTAGCGAATACCGGGGAGCTGTTTTTT. It is translated as CASSFWVANTGELFF. The variable domain in full, completed from reference TRBV7-2 and TRBJ2-2, reads GAGVSQSPSNKVTEKGKDVELRCDPISGHTALYWYRQSLGQGLEFLIYFQGNSAPDKSGLPSDRFSAERTGGSVSTLTIQRTQQEDSAVYLCASSFWVANTGELFFGEGSRLTVL.

The chain has TRBV4-3 and TRBJ2-7; 7 nucleotides line up with TRBD1. This CDR3 region has 16 residues. V trimming: 0 bases; J trimming: 0 bases; junction bases outside the gene matches: 5. Germline V lookup: CDR1 LGHNA, CDR2 YSLEER. This chain's CDR3 is CASSQETGDPSYEQYF. The CDR3 DNA sequence: TGCGCCAGCAGCCAAGAAACAGGGGACCCCTCCTACGAGCAGTACTTC.

The V call is TRBV5-5, the J call TRBJ2-3, with D perhaps TRBD1 (6 bases). Germline loops: CDR1 SGHKS, CDR2 YYEKEE (reference sequence). This CDR3 has 12 residues. Trimming stripped 3 bases from V and 6 bases from J, with 8 bases between. In nucleotides, the CDR3 is TGTGCCAGCAGCTACAGGGAGGATACGCAGTATTTT. It specifies CASSYREDTQYF. Combining the CDR3 with reference TRBV5-5 and TRBJ2-3 gives the whole variable domain DAGVTQSPTHLIKTRGQQVTLRCSPISGHKSVSWYQQVLGQGPQFIFQYYEKEERGRGNFPDRFSARQFPNYSSELNVNALLLGDSALYLCASSYREDTQYFGPGTRLTVL.

The chain has TRBV25-1 and TRBJ2-7; D not resolved. CDR1 and CDR2 from the germline V gene are MGHDK and SYGVNS. Trimming stripped 2 bases from V and 6 bases from J, with 5 bases between. CDR3 length: 11 residues. Here the CDR3 DNA reads TGTGCCAGCAGTGAAGGCGTCGAGCAGTACTTC. It codes for CASSEGVEQYF.

The V and J genes are TRBV12-3 or TRBV12-4 and TRBJ1-1; D possibly corresponds to TRBD1 (5 bases). V was clipped by 6 bases and J by 11 bases, with 19 bases between them. This CDR3 region has 13 residues. The CDR3 protein is CASSPLWGLGAFF. The DNA of the CDR3 is TGTGCCAGCAGCCCCCTTTGGGGACTCGGGGCTTTCTTT.

J is TRBJ2-1 and V is TRBV6-2 or TRBV6-3, with D unresolved. V shed 8 bases and J shed 1 base, with 15 bases lying between them. CDR3 length: 15 amino acids. CDR1 and CDR2 from the germline V gene are MNHEY and SVGEGT. CDR3 loop: CASCSYSGSYNEQFF. The CDR3 coding sequence is TGTGCCAGCTGCTCTTATAGTGGTTCCTACAATGAGCAGTTCTTC.

V gene TRBV19 combines with J gene TRBJ2-1; the match to TRBD2 covers 8 bases. Germline V CDR1 and CDR2: LNHDA, SQIVND (reference sequence). Trimming at V came to 3 bases and at J to 7 bases, leaving 8 bases not matched to a gene. This CDR3 is 15 amino acids long. DNA of the CDR3: TGTGCCAGTAGTATTCTGAGCGGGGGAAGGAATGAGCAGTTCTTC. It encodes CASSILSGGRNEQFF.

The CDR3 loop reads CASSWNRGLGANVLTF. CDR3 DNA sequence: TGCGCCAGCAGCTGGAACAGGGGTCTTGGGGCCAACGTCCTGACTTTC. This sequence joins TRBV5-1 and TRBJ2-6, with 7 bases that match TRBD1. Germline V lookup: CDR1 SGHRS, CDR2 YFSETQ. The CDR3 length is 16 residues. V lost 3 bases to trimming and J lost 3 bases; unmatched junction nucleotides: 6. Together with reference TRBV5-1 and TRBJ2-6, the CDR3 gives the full variable domain: KAGVTQTPRYLIKTRGQQVTLSCSPISGHRSVSWYQQTPGQGLQFLFEYFSETQRNKGNFPGRFSGRQFSNSRSEMNVSTLELGDSALYLCASSWNRGLGANVLTFGAGSRLTVL.

This clonotype showed up just a few times. V usage is TRBV6-2 or TRBV6-3 and J usage is TRBJ2-1, with TRBD1 identical over 7 bases. The germline CDR1 and CDR2 sequences are MNHEY and SVGEGT. The V gene end was trimmed by 6 bases and the J gene end by 6 bases; junction bases not matched to a gene: 5. CDR3 size: 13 residues. CDR3 amino acids: CASRQQGSNEQFF. The DNA of the CDR3 is TGTGCCAGCAGGCAACAGGGGTCCAATGAGCAGTTCTTC.

This clonotype was counted many times. The chain is built from TRBV25-1 and TRBJ2-5; D might be TRBD2 (6 bases). This CDR3 has 15 residues. With 2 bases removed from V and 3 bases from J, the gap between germline ends came to 13 bases. The germline V gene encodes CDR1 MGHDK and CDR2 SYGVNS. The CDR3 is CASSEAGRREETQYF. In nucleotides, the CDR3 is TGTGCCAGCAGTGAAGCGGGGCGCCGGGAAGAGACCCAGTACTTC.

V gene TRBV28 combines with J gene TRBJ2-3, with D perhaps matching TRBD1 or TRBD2 (7 bases each). Germline values: CDR1 MDHEN, CDR2 SYDVKM. V was pared by 4 bases and J by 6 bases, with 20 bases between. The CDR3 extends over 16 amino acids. The CDR3 reads CASSSPAGGAGDTQYF. The CDR3 nucleotides read TGTGCCAGCAGTTCCCCGGCAGGGGGGGCCGGGGATACGCAGTATTTT.

The rearrangement uses TRBV5-1 and TRBJ2-5; TRBD2 might be the D (5 bases). The CDR3 totals 14 residues. Germline loops: CDR1 SGHRS, CDR2 YFSETQ. V was clipped by 2 bases and J by 4 bases, with 12 bases between them. CDR3 sequence: CASSFALGRETQYF. DNA of the CDR3: TGCGCCAGCAGCTTCGCACTAGGGAGAGAGACCCAGTACTTC.

The rearrangement links TRBV30 to TRBJ2-7, with 8 bases aligning to TRBD1. The junction had 9 bases not matched to a gene; V was cut back by 7 bases and J by 4 bases. This CDR3 contains 13 residues. Germline V gene data show CDR1 as GTSNPN and CDR2 as SVGIG (reference sequence). The CDR3 DNA reads TGTGCCTCCCGCGGACAGGGAATGTACGAGCAGTACTTC. Protein: CASRGQGMYEQYF.

The chain recombines TRBV12-3 or TRBV12-4 with TRBJ2-1; 9 nucleotides line up with TRBD2. This CDR3 has 20 amino acids. V dropped 2 bases and J dropped 0; count of bases not matched to a gene: 14. In nucleotides, the CDR3 is TGTGCCAGCAGTTTATACCCGGCGGGGGGGATTCATGGCTCCTACAATGAGCAGTTCTTC. It encodes CASSLYPAGGIHGSYNEQFF.

The V gene is TRBV3-1, the J gene TRBJ2-7, with D possibly being TRBD1 (6 bases). Trimming removed 0 bases at V and 0 bases at J, with 12 bases between. Looked up from germline, CDR1 is LGHDT and CDR2 is YNNKEL (reference sequence). The CDR3 contains 16 residues. The CDR3 DNA follows: TGTGCCAGCAGCCAAGATCCAGGGGTAAACTCCTACGAGCAGTACTTC. It yields the protein CASSQDPGVNSYEQYF.

This clonotype was seen more than once but under ten times. J is TRBJ2-6 and V is TRBV5-1; 8 bases agree with TRBD1. The trim removed 4 bases at V and 0 bases at J, leaving 9 bases unmatched. The CDR3 is made up of 18 amino acids. Germline V lookup: CDR1 SGHRS, CDR2 YFSETQ. CDR3 bases: TGCGCCAGCAGCCCGGACAGGGACCTCTACTCTGGGGCCAACGTCCTGACTTTC. Translation: CASSPDRDLYSGANVLTF.

This chain connects TRBV9 to TRBJ1-2, with D perhaps TRBD1 (6 bases). This CDR3 contains 14 residues. Trimming left V 1 base short and J 4 bases short, with 11 bases between. Germline V lookup: CDR1 SGDLS, CDR2 YYNGEE. The CDR3 sequence is CASSVLGGLYGYTF. The CDR3 DNA is TGTGCCAGCAGCGTATTAGGGGGTCTCTATGGCTACACCTTC.

This clonotype was seen a few times. Here the CDR3 reads CASSALAGALAKNIQYF. The DNA of the CDR3 is TGCGCCAGCAGTGCCCTAGCGGGGGCCCTAGCCAAAAACATTCAGTACTTC. This rearrangement joins TRBV10-2 to TRBJ2-4; 10 nucleotides align to TRBD2. The CDR3 extends over 17 amino acids. Germline loops: CDR1 WSHSY, CDR2 SAAADI. J lost 0 bases, V lost 4 bases, and 6 bases had no gene match.

The chain carries TRBV3-1 and TRBJ2-2, with a tentative D call TRBD2 (6 bases). CDR3 size: 15 residues. Trimming cost V 1 base and J 1 base, with 7 bases left between them. Looked up from germline, CDR1 is LGHDT and CDR2 is YNNKEL (reference sequence). The CDR3 nucleotides are TGTGCCAGCAGCCAAGGACTAGAGAACACCGGGGAGCTGTTTTTT. Protein: CASSQGLENTGELFF.

This clonotype was recorded a few times. CDR3 protein: CSAPREGATNEKLFF. CDR3 nucleotides: TGCAGTGCCCCCCGGGAGGGTGCGACTAATGAAAAACTGTTTTTT. This chain links TRBV20-1 with TRBJ1-4; the D is unclear. There are 15 residues in the CDR3. The germline CDR1 and CDR2 sequences are DFQATT and SNEGSKA (reference sequence). The V gene lost 6 bases and the J gene lost 2 bases, with 16 bases spanning the gap.